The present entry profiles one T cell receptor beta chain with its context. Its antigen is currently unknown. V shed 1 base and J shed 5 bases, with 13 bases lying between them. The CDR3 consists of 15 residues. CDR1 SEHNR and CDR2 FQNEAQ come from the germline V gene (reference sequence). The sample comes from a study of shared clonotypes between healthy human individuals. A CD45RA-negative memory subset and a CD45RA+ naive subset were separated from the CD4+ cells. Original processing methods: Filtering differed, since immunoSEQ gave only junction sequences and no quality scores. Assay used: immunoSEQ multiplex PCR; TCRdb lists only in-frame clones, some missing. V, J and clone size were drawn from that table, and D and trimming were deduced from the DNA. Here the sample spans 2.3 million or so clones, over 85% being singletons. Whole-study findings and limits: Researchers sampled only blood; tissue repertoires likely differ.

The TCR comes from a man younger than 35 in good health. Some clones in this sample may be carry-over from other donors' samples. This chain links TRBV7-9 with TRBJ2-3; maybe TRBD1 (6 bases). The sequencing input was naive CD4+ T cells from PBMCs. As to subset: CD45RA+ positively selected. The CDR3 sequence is CASSLVGGVIDTQYF. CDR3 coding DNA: TGTGCCAGCAGCTTAGTTGGGGGCGTGATAGATACGCAGTATTTT.